This T cell receptor beta chain is drawn from a study of beta chain features in type 1 diabetes (dated by TCRdb to 2016 to 2019). Study-level background: Patients and healthy donors did not differ in mean age, gender distribution, total cell number or subset yield. In the study, recently diagnosed type 1 diabetes patients and matched healthy donors were compared on the TCRB repertoires of their sorted circulating CD4+ T cell subsets. Regulatory and stem cell-like memory subsets were isolated from only 8 patients and roughly 8 healthy donors, whereas naive and central memory subsets came from all 30 or so donors. A total of roughly 99,000,000 sorted cells were examined across all samples, and the number of cells per subset was strongly correlated with RNA yield.

On the study overall, not on this receptor specifically: Sequencing cDNA rather than genomic DNA could over-represent highly expressing activated cells, although activation and CD3 levels did not differ between groups. Shorter templates might have been favored by PCR, but patient and control samples were amplified and corrected together, so both groups would have been affected equally by any skew. Naive, central memory and regulatory TCRB repertoires appeared to be more alike among patients than among healthy donors. Because small numbers of individuals were included in the HLA sub-analyses, any influence of HLA type on TCRB rearrangement was left unresolved. Type 1 diabetes patients showed a moderate but significant shortening of TCRB CDR3 length in all four CD4+ subsets. Patients with type 1 diabetes made fewer insertions and deleted more nucleotides at VDJ recombination sites, implying thymic rearrangement abnormalities.

For this clone: This clone's antigen is unknown. Base qualities are not at hand, and no much larger clone is one base apart.

Each donor gave one peripheral blood draw, averaging approximately 120 mL, which was collected into heparinised tubes. A BD FACSAria II and a panel including CD45RO, CCR7, CD25, CD127, CD95 and CD27 were used to sort naive, central memory, regulatory and stem cell-like memory CD4+ T cells. A purity above 95% was achieved for all sorted populations. PBMCs were separated immediately by Lymphoprep density gradient centrifugation and were stained directly, without being cultured. So that batch effects would be minimized, each experiment stained and sorted samples in pairs, pairing one healthy donor with one patient. Including cysteine and phenylalanine, the CDR3 has 15 amino acids. Of all the DNA, just the CDR3 is kept, 45 bases in frame from base 1. The germline V gene provides CDR1 SQVTM and CDR2 ANQGSEA. At the junction V is shortened by 7 bases and J by 2 bases; bases outside the gene matches: 8.

The entire isolated RNA was reverse transcribed using the High Capacity cDNA Reverse Transcription Kit, and thus expressed TCRB transcripts were sequenced. Naive, central memory and regulatory T cell samples underwent deep immunoSEQ sequencing, averaging about 3.57 million total reads per sample. Sorted cells were lysed in RLT buffer and RNA was extracted with DNase-treated RNeasy Micro or Mini kits, depending on cell number. Each cell subset was processed on its own to prevent cross-contamination, while patient and healthy donor samples were processed together. The immunoSEQ multiplex PCR was used to amplify TCRB sequences from cDNA, generating 87-bp fragments that spanned the CDR3 region. Amplicons were sequenced on the Illumina HiSeq platform. Concerning the study's data processing: PCR bias was computationally corrected using synthetic template baselines, reads within Hamming distance 2 were collapsed, and singletons that could not be merged were discarded. Reads were aligned against IMGT to assign V, D and J genes, CDR3 length and insertions or deletions at six rearrangement sites. Within each subset, clonotype counts were normalized to the number of sorted cells before true diversity and Gini coefficients were calculated with the tcR R package. The overlap coefficient, calculated on TCRB nucleotide sequences, was used to measure repertoire sharing. Entries here come from immuneACCESS through TCRdb and include only in-frame sequences with V and J called. Some clones fail to appear in such tables; in the studies checked, an unresolved V gene covers under half of the shortfall, and the cause of the remainder is unknown. V and J calls and clone size are given by that table; D and trimming were obtained from the DNA. A total of about 220,000 clones appear in this sample, approximately 11% of them only once. The top ten constitute about 1.2% of the sample.

This receptor chain uses TRBV29-1 and TRBJ2-1, with TRBD1 identical over 10 junction bases. Material for sequencing was central memory CD4+ T cells from blood. The sequence derives from a man between 18 and 29 years old in good health. The encoded CDR3 is CSGGPGQGPYNEQFF. The DNA sequence is as follows: TGCAGCGGCGGACCGGGACAGGGGCCCTACAATGAGCAGTTCTTC.